These 13 T cell receptor beta chains were sequenced from one sample in a study of human T cells and chemical hapten exposure. Using its own MiXCR run on the RACE reads, TCRdb lists one record per CDR3 protein. The sample holds some 400,000 distinct CDR3 sequences, 4% to 6% seen once. Time point in this sample: pre-sensitization, week 0. Treatment meaning: therapeutic diphenylcyclopropenone sensitization with weekly scalp DPC. The sequencing here drew on whole blood, taken in connection with sensitization to the hapten diphenylcyclopropenone (DPC). These receptor sequences come from a woman aged 45-65 years with alopecia areata. Some clones in this sample may be carry-over from other donors' samples.

This clonotype was detected ten times or more. V and J are TRBV12-3 or TRBV12-4 and TRBJ2-1; 7 positions agree with TRBD2. The junction had 5 bases not matched to a gene; V was cut back by 6 bases and J by 3 bases. CDR3 size: 14 residues. The CDR3 DNA reads TGTGCCAGCAGCCGCGGACTAGACTACAATGAGCAGTTCTTC. Its translation: CASSRGLDYNEQFF.

Concerning this clonotype itself: A much bigger clone sits one base away, suggesting this may be a read error. V and J are TRBV28 and TRBJ1-5; D gene uncertain. There are 11 residues in the CDR3. Germline V CDR1 and CDR2: MDHEN, SYDVKM. V gave up 3 bases and J gave up 9 bases, with 6 bases separating them. As DNA, the CDR3 is TGTGCCAGCAGTTTTTCCGGGCCCCAGCATTTT. It translates to CASSFSGPQHF.

In this sample, this clonotype turned up many times. The chain has TRBV7-8 and TRBJ1-1; unclear D gene. V dropped 0 bases and J dropped 7 bases, with 12 bases sitting between them. The CDR3 runs to 14 residues. Germline V gives CDR1 SGHVS, CDR2 FQNEAQ. CDR3 in DNA: TGTGCCAGCAGCTTAGCAACGGATTCGCGTGAAGCTTTCTTT. Residues: CASSLATDSREAFF.

This clonotype was recorded many times. The chain employs TRBV6-5 and TRBJ2-1, with no clear D. Trimming pared 2 bases from V and 0 bases from J, leaving 8 bases between. The CDR3 totals 15 residues. Germline assignment: CDR1 MNHEY and CDR2 SVGAGI. CDR3 sequence: CASSYGRSSYNEQFF. The CDR3 DNA is TGTGCCAGCAGTTACGGGCGGAGCTCCTACAATGAGCAGTTCTTC.

This clonotype was counted only a few times. This chain links TRBV3-1 with TRBJ2-7; TRBD2 matches 9 bases. The CDR3 loop spans 15 amino acids. CDR1 and CDR2 (germline): LGHDT, YNNKEL (reference sequence). V lost 0 bases and J lost 6; bases outside the gene matches: 6. The CDR3 reads CASSQELAGASEQYF. CDR3 nucleotides: TGTGCCAGCAGCCAAGAGTTAGCGGGAGCCTCCGAGCAGTACTTC.

This clonotype was seen only a few times. J is TRBJ1-6 and V is TRBV27; 10 nucleotides align to TRBD1. Germline V CDR1 and CDR2: MNHEY, SMNVEV (reference sequence). CDR3 length: 15 residues. V shed 6 bases, J shed 11 bases, and the junction held 10 bases outside the gene matches. The chain's CDR3 is CASSSVTGGAAPLHF. DNA of the CDR3: TGTGCCAGCAGCTCTGTGACAGGGGGCGCGGCACCCCTCCACTTT.

Many counts were recorded for this clonotype. The chain is built from TRBV29-1 and TRBJ2-3; no reliable D call. V lost 3 bases and J lost 1, with 5 bases in between. Germline V gene sequence: CDR1 SQVTM, CDR2 ANQGSEA. The CDR3 loop spans 12 amino acids. The CDR3 region is CSVDTGTDTQYF. For the CDR3, the DNA is TGCAGCGTTGATACAGGCACAGATACGCAGTATTTT.

There are many counts of this clonotype. The chain recombines TRBV7-2 with TRBJ2-2; D is tentatively TRBD1 or TRBD2 (5 bases each). Germline V CDR1 and CDR2: SGHTA, FQGNSA. Trimming left V 4 bases short and J 4 bases short, with 10 bases between. The CDR3 has 14 residues. CDR3 sequence reads: CASSYRGGTGELFF. In DNA, the CDR3 is TGTGCCAGCAGCTACCGTGGGGGCACCGGGGAGCTGTTTTTT.

The chain recombines TRBV7-2 with TRBJ1-1; D possibly corresponds to TRBD1 (6 bases). V was pared by 1 base and J by 4 bases, with 10 bases between. The CDR3 has 14 amino acids. CDR1 and CDR2 from the germline V gene are SGHTA and FQGNSA. The CDR3: CASSLVGASTEAFF. The CDR3 region has the DNA TGTGCCAGCAGCTTAGTGGGGGCCAGCACTGAAGCTTTCTTT. The complete variable domain, with remaining parts taken from reference TRBV7-2 and TRBJ1-1, reads GAGVSQSPSNKVTEKGKDVELRCDPISGHTALYWYRQSLGQGLEFLIYFQGNSAPDKSGLPSDRFSAERTGGSVSTLTIQRTQQEDSAVYLCASSLVGASTEAFFGQGTRLTVV.

This clonotype was detected only a few times. The chain is built from TRBV5-6 and TRBJ1-5; D is undetermined. The CDR3 has 16 residues. The germline gives CDR1 SGHDT, CDR2 YYEEEE. V gave up 0 bases and J gave up 0 bases, with 10 bases separating them. CDR3 sequence (DNA): TGTGCCAGCAGCTTGGGGGCAGGAGATAGCAATCAGCCCCAGCATTTT. Amino acid sequence: CASSLGAGDSNQPQHF.

This rearrangement joins TRBV4-2 to TRBJ1-5, with 9 bases lining up with TRBD1. Trimming at V came to 0 bases and at J to 6 bases, leaving 3 bases not matched to a gene. This CDR3 is built from 15 residues. Germline-derived CDR1 and CDR2 are LGHNA and YNFKEQ. The CDR3: CASSQEGTGSQPQHF. CDR3 in DNA: TGTGCCAGCAGCCAAGAAGGGACAGGGAGTCAGCCCCAGCATTTT.

V is TRBV12-3 or TRBV12-4 and J is TRBJ2-7; TRBD2 matches 11 bases. The CDR3 runs to 14 residues. With 11 bases clipped from V and 4 bases from J, the junction kept 10 bases outside the gene matches. The CDR3 coding sequence is TGTGCCGGAAAAAGGACTAGCGGGTTGTACGAGCAGTACTTC. Its translation: CAGKRTSGLYEQYF.

The chain joins TRBV3-1 to TRBJ1-2, with TRBD1 as a possible D gene (6 bases). Trimming removed 0 bases at V and 6 bases at J, with 8 bases between. The CDR3 loop spans 13 amino acids. The germline CDR1 and CDR2 sequences are LGHDT and YNNKEL (reference sequence). In DNA, the CDR3 is TGTGCCAGCAGCCAAGAGGGACAAGATGGCTACACCTTC. It codes for CASSQEGQDGYTF.